This record concerns one T cell receptor (beta chain) sequence. Its target antigen remains unknown. No per-base quality is available; no much larger clone lies one base away. The germline V gene yields LGHNT for CDR1 and FRNRAP for CDR2. The junction shows trimming of 0 bases on V and 6 bases on J, and the gene matches do not reach 8 bases of it. The CDR3 covers 16 residues, taking in both the cysteine and the phenylalanine. Only CDR3 DNA is held: 48 bases, read in frame from base 1. Libraries were constructed by the immunoSEQ multiplex PCR assay. TCRdb holds this immuneACCESS table with in-frame rearrangements only. Some clones are missing; in checked studies, unresolved V genes explain under half, and the rest has no known cause. Counted in this sample were around 72,000 clones; about 91% of them appeared once. 0.35% to 0.45% of the sample comes from the top ten. The data derive from a study of technical replicates of blood from a handful of donors (dated by TCRdb to 2016 to 2017).

The TCR comes from a human donor in good health. The specimen sequenced was T cells isolated from PBMCs. The sequence is built from TRBV12-5 and TRBJ2-1; the central 7 bases match TRBD2. The sequence in DNA is TGTGCTAGTGGTTTGGTACTGGGCGGGAGAGTCAATGAGCAGTTCTTC. The encoded protein is CASGLVLGGRVNEQFF. The CDR3, completed at both ends by the reference TRBV12-5 and TRBJ2-1 genes, gives the full variable domain DARVTQTPRHKVTEMGQEVTMRCQPILGHNTVFWYRQTMMQGLELLAYFRNRAPLDDSGMPKDRFSAEMPDATLATLKIQPSEPRDSAVYFCASGLVLGGRVNEQFFGPGTRLTVL.